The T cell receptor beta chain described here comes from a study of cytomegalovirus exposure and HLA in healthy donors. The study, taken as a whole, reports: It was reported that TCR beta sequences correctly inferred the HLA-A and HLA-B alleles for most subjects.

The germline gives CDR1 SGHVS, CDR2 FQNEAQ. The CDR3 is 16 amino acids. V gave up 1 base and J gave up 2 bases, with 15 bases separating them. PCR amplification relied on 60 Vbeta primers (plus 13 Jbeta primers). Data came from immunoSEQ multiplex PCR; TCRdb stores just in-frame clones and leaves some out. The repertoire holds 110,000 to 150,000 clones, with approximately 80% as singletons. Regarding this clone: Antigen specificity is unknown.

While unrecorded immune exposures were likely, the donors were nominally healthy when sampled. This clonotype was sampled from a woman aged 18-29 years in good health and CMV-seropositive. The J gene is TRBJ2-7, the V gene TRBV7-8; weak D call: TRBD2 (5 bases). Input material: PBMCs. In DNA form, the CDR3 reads TGTGCCAGCAGCTTAGATGGAGGTATGAGGGCCTACGAGCAGTACTTC. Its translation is CASSLDGGMRAYEQYF.